This T cell receptor (beta chain) was retrieved from a study of cytomegalovirus exposure and HLA in healthy donors. Study observations and caveats: Data from an earlier analysis indicated that most TCR beta V segments were productive either about 90% or about 30% of the time. Within a later analysis, the majority of CMV-associated TCR beta chains appeared HLA-restricted. It was confirmed in vitro that a few of the CMV-associated chains were specific for CMV antigens.

Concerning this clone itself: Its antigen is undetermined.

PCR amplification relied on 60 Vbeta primers (plus 13 Jbeta primers). Measured with immunoSEQ multiplex PCR; TCRdb has only the in-frame clones, and not every one. The sample table includes some 60,000 clones. The germline V gene encodes CDR1 MNHNS and CDR2 SASEGT. The CDR3 has 15 residues. V dropped 4 bases and J dropped 6; count of bases not matched to a gene: 8. Sequencing input: PBMCs. The source is a man aged 30 to 39 in good health and CMV-seropositive. The chain is built from TRBV6-1 and TRBJ1-4, with 7 bases aligning to TRBD1. The CDR3 DNA follows: TGTGCCAGCAGTGCAGGGGGGTTGAGGGATGAAAAACTGTTTTTT. Protein: CASSAGGLRDEKLFF.